The 25 T cell receptor beta chains below come from one sample, sequenced in a study of T cells after yellow fever vaccination. TCRdb reanalysed the 5' RACE reads using MiXCR and keeps one entry per CDR3 protein. The sample lists 400,000 to 650,000 distinct CDR3 sequences; just over 20% were seen once. The sequenced sample was PBMCs, obtained roughly 20 days after the first yellow fever vaccination. The receptors stem from a man between 18 and 35 years old who received the YFV17D yellow fever vaccine.

The chain couples TRBV20-1 to TRBJ2-3, with D perhaps being TRBD1 or TRBD2 (5 bases each). V was pared by 6 bases and J by 0 bases, with 13 bases between. CDR1 is DFQATT and CDR2 is SNEGSKA in the germline V gene (reference sequence). There are 14 residues in the CDR3. CDR3 coding DNA: TGCAGTGCCCCGAGAGGGGAAAGCACAGATACGCAGTATTTT. Residues: CSAPRGESTDTQYF.

This chain connects TRBV20-1 to TRBJ2-1; the match to TRBD2 covers 12 bases. CDR3 length: 16 amino acids. The V gene end was trimmed by 6 bases and the J gene end by 2 bases; junction bases not matched to a gene: 8. Germline CDR1 reads DFQATT; CDR2 reads SNEGSKA (reference sequence). Here the CDR3 reads CSAILAGGDTYNEQFF. The DNA for the CDR3 is TGCAGTGCCATTCTAGCGGGGGGGGACACCTACAATGAGCAGTTCTTC.

This clonotype was recorded at least ten times. The chain combines TRBV12-3 or TRBV12-4 with TRBJ1-2; D may be TRBD1 (6 bases). CDR3 length: 14 amino acids. The V and J ends lost 5 bases and 0 bases respectively, with 10 bases between them. CDR3 nucleotide sequence: TGTGCCAGCAGTGCGGGACAAGCTAACTATGGCTACACCTTC. Protein product: CASSAGQANYGYTF.

This clonotype was detected only a few times. The V call is TRBV14, the J call TRBJ2-1; D unresolved. Trimming stripped 1 base from V and 3 bases from J, with 10 bases between. The CDR3 contains 15 residues. Germline V gene data show CDR1 as SGHDN and CDR2 as FVKESK. The CDR3 DNA reads as TGTGCCAGCAGCCAAGTTTCCCCCTACTACAATGAGCAGTTCTTC. Amino acid sequence: CASSQVSPYYNEQFF.

This clonotype was found many times. The CDR3 loop is CASSPLLGVTEAFF. CDR3 bases: TGTGCCAGCTCACCGTTGCTTGGAGTGACTGAAGCTTTCTTT. The chain employs TRBV18 and TRBJ1-1; D remains unclear. The germline V gene has CDR1 KGHSH and CDR2 LQKENI. This CDR3 contains 14 residues. V lost 3 bases and J 5 bases, leaving 13 bases between the germline ends.

The rearrangement uses TRBV9 and TRBJ1-6, with D unresolved. This CDR3 is built from 14 residues. V lost 0 bases and J 10 bases, leaving 11 bases between the germline ends. Germline V gene sequence: CDR1 SGDLS, CDR2 YYNGEE. The DNA for the CDR3 is TGTGCCAGCAGCGTAGAGGGTGTTGCGTCACCCCTCCACTTT. Its protein product is CASSVEGVASPLHF.

V is TRBV20-1 and J is TRBJ2-5; 7 bases fit TRBD2. Unmatched junction bases numbered 9, after V lost 1 base and J lost 1 base. The CDR3 is made up of 16 amino acids. The germline CDR1 and CDR2 sequences are DFQATT and SNEGSKA (reference sequence). This CDR3 is CSARARRGRAQETQYF. DNA for the CDR3: TGCAGTGCTAGAGCCCGGCGGGGGAGGGCCCAAGAGACCCAGTACTTC.

The chain joins TRBV18 to TRBJ2-1; 7 nucleotides line up with TRBD1. Germline lookup yields CDR1 KGHSH and CDR2 LQKENI. V gave up 6 bases and J gave up 2 bases; unmatched junction bases: 7. The CDR3 is 15 residues long. The CDR3 reads CASSQLGTAYNEQFF. DNA for the CDR3: TGTGCCAGCTCTCAACTGGGGACAGCCTACAATGAGCAGTTCTTC. Variable domain in full (rest from reference TRBV18 and TRBJ2-1): NAGVMQNPRHLVRRRGQEARLRCSPMKGHSHVYWYRQLPEEGLKFMVYLQKENIIDESGMPKERFSAEFPKEGPSILRIQQVVRGDSAAYFCASSQLGTAYNEQFFGPGTRLTVL.

This clonotype occurred a few times. The chain has TRBV12-3 or TRBV12-4 and TRBJ1-2; tentatively, D is TRBD1 (6 bases). Trimming left V 3 bases short and J 8 bases short, with 13 bases between. The CDR3 totals 13 residues. Here the CDR3 reads CASSFGGRGGYTF. As DNA, the CDR3 is TGTGCCAGCAGTTTCGGGGGCAGAGGAGGCTACACCTTC.

Only a few counts were recorded for this clonotype. The rearrangement links TRBV12-3 or TRBV12-4 to TRBJ2-2, with D unresolved. Trimming stripped 6 bases from V and 0 bases from J, with 11 bases between. The length of the CDR3 is 15 residues. The CDR3 region is CASSPWAPNTGELFF. The CDR3 DNA sequence: TGTGCCAGCAGCCCCTGGGCCCCGAACACCGGGGAGCTGTTTTTT.

This chain links TRBV4-3 with TRBJ2-2; TRBD2 matches 7 bases. The germline gives CDR1 LGHNA, CDR2 YSLEER. CDR3 length equals 16 residues. V trimming: 0 bases; J trimming: 7 bases; junction bases outside the gene matches: 8. CDR3 region: CASSQDRRSGFGELFF. DNA of the CDR3: TGCGCCAGCAGCCAAGATCGCCGTAGCGGGTTCGGGGAGCTGTTTTTT.

The table lists this clonotype with a few counts. J is TRBJ2-1 and V is TRBV12-3 or TRBV12-4; 8 positions agree with TRBD1. There are 11 residues in the CDR3. With 6 bases clipped from V and 15 bases from J, the junction kept 7 bases outside the gene matches. CDR3 amino acids: CASSKDRATFF. CDR3 sequence (DNA): TGTGCCAGCAGCAAGGACAGGGCTACGTTCTTC.

This clonotype has a handful of counts. The chain is built from TRBV29-1 and TRBJ2-1; D is perhaps TRBD1 (5 bases). The CDR3 consists of 15 residues. Between the trimmed V and J ends, which lost 0 bases and 2 bases, there was a span of 11 bases. Germline CDR1 is SQVTM and CDR2 is ANQGSEA. DNA of the CDR3: TGCAGCGTTGAAGATTTAGAGACAGCCTACAATGAGCAGTTCTTC. It codes for CSVEDLETAYNEQFF.

The V gene is TRBV24-1, the J gene TRBJ2-1; 8 bases map to TRBD1. The germline V gene has CDR1 KGHDR and CDR2 SFDVKD. Unmatched junction bases numbered 6, after V lost 3 bases and J lost 3 bases. The CDR3 length is 16 residues. CDR3 sequence (DNA): TGTGCCACCAGTGATAGTGCAGGGGGCCTCTACAATGAGCAGTTCTTC. It codes for CATSDSAGGLYNEQFF.

In its sample, this clonotype was seen a few times. The J gene is TRBJ2-3, the V gene TRBV10-3, with TRBD2 matching over 10 bases. Losses at the gene ends were 6 bases for V and 4 bases for J; bases not matched to a gene: 7. CDR3 size: 15 residues. Germline CDR1 reads ENHRY; CDR2 reads SYGVKD. The CDR3 loop is CAISTAGGPPDTQYF. For the CDR3, the DNA is TGTGCCATCAGCACAGCGGGGGGGCCCCCAGATACGCAGTATTTT.

The CDR3 DNA follows: TGCAGTGCTAGAGCAGGGACGGATCAGCCCCAGCATTTT. Translated: CSARAGTDQPQHF. The chain is built from TRBV20-1 and TRBJ1-5; a possible D gene is TRBD1 (5 bases). Germline-derived CDR1 and CDR2 are DFQATT and SNEGSKA (reference sequence). The CDR3 sequence is 13 residues long. The ends were cut back, 1 base at V and 5 bases at J, with 9 bases in the middle.

This sequence joins TRBV20-1 and TRBJ1-4; no clear D gene. This CDR3 contains 14 residues. CDR1 DFQATT and CDR2 SNEGSKA come from the germline V gene (reference sequence). Trimming stripped 4 bases from V and 0 bases from J, with 9 bases between. This CDR3 reads CSAKTMTTNEKLFF. CDR3 bases: TGCAGTGCTAAAACAATGACAACTAATGAAAAACTGTTTTTT.

This clonotype was seen only a few times. The rearrangement uses TRBV29-1 and TRBJ2-2, with TRBD1 identical over 7 bases. Trimming took 2 bases from V and 6 from J; bases not matched to a gene: 3. The CDR3 runs 13 residues. Germline V gene lookup returns CDR1 SQVTM and CDR2 ANQGSEA. The CDR3 here is CSVERQGAGELFF. The CDR3 region has the DNA TGCAGCGTTGAAAGGCAGGGGGCCGGGGAGCTGTTTTTT.

This clonotype has more than one count but fewer than ten. The chain couples TRBV6-2 or TRBV6-3 to TRBJ2-5; D is ambiguous. Per germline, CDR1 MNHEY and CDR2 SVGEGT. This CDR3 is built from 17 residues. V was trimmed by 0 bases and J by 4 bases, leaving 18 bases between them. The CDR3 protein is CASSYSSNQARSETQYF. In DNA form, the CDR3 reads TGTGCCAGCAGTTACTCGAGTAACCAGGCGCGGTCAGAGACCCAGTACTTC.

This clonotype has ten or more counts. V is TRBV24-1 and J is TRBJ2-3; a weak D match, TRBD1 (5 bases). V was cut by 9 bases and J by 2 bases, with 8 bases left in between. Germline V gene lookup returns CDR1 KGHDR and CDR2 SFDVKD. The CDR3 length is 12 residues. CDR3 DNA sequence: TGTGCCACCGCAGGGAACACAGATACGCAGTATTTT. It is translated as CATAGNTDTQYF.

At least ten counts were recorded for this clonotype. The chain joins TRBV25-1 to TRBJ2-7, with D unresolved. V lost 1 base and J 4 bases, leaving 11 bases between the germline ends. CDR1 MGHDK and CDR2 SYGVNS come from the germline V gene. This CDR3 comprises 14 residues. DNA of the CDR3: TGTGCCAGCAGTGAATCGGATTGGCGTTACGAGCAGTACTTC. Amino acid sequence: CASSESDWRYEQYF.

The V call is TRBV7-2, the J call TRBJ1-3; D unclear. V was clipped by 3 bases and J by 1 base, with 7 bases between them. CDR3 length: 14 amino acids. Germline values: CDR1 SGHTA, CDR2 FQGNSA. The CDR3 spells CASSFAKSGNTIYF. The CDR3 nucleotides read TGTGCCAGCAGCTTCGCGAAATCTGGAAACACCATATATTTT.

V is TRBV3-1 and J is TRBJ2-3, with D possibly TRBD1 on 5 matching bases. V was pared by 2 bases and J by 6 bases, with 9 bases between. From germline, CDR1 is LGHDT and CDR2 YNNKEL (reference sequence). CDR3 length equals 13 residues. CDR3 DNA sequence: TGTGCCAGCAGCCAAAGGGGTGGGGATACGCAGTATTTT. It codes for CASSQRGGDTQYF.

This chain connects TRBV6-2 or TRBV6-3 to TRBJ2-1; no clear D. Germline CDR1 is MNHEY and CDR2 is SVGEGT. This CDR3 spans 13 amino acids. Trimming left V 7 bases short and J 3 bases short, with 10 bases between. CDR3 DNA sequence: TGTGCCAGCACCCCTCATGGCTACAATGAGCAGTTCTTC. It specifies CASTPHGYNEQFF.

This chain connects TRBV5-1 to TRBJ2-1, with 7 bases fitting TRBD2. The V gene's germline CDR1 is SGHRS and CDR2 YFSETQ. V gave up 4 bases and J gave up 12 bases; unmatched junction bases: 13. The CDR3 consists of 14 residues. CDR3 region: CASSPGGRTDGQFF. In DNA, the CDR3 is TGCGCCAGCAGCCCGGGGGGACGGACCGATGGGCAGTTCTTC.